The next 16 T cell receptor beta chains were all read from a single sample in a study of OX40 agonist ivuxolimab in advanced cancers. Using immunoSEQ multiplex PCR, the repertoire was profiled, and TCRdb retains in-frame clones only, with some absent. The profile shows more than 75,000 clones, 75% to 90% of them singletons. The material was CD4+ or CD8+ T cells sorted from blood, obtained in a trial of the OX40 agonist ivuxolimab. The source of these receptors is an adult with an advanced solid tumor such as melanoma, head and neck, liver or kidney cancer.

The rearrangement links TRBV15 to TRBJ2-7, with unresolved D. This CDR3 spans 14 amino acids. V was trimmed by 8 bases and J by 0 bases, leaving 14 bases between them. Germline-derived CDR1 and CDR2 are LNHNV and YYDKDF (reference sequence). The CDR3 here is CATSEFALSYEQYF. CDR3 DNA: TGTGCCACCTCGGAGTTCGCCCTCTCCTACGAGCAGTACTTC.

This clone has just one count. The chain combines TRBV19 with TRBJ2-2; 7 bases map to TRBD1. Germline loops: CDR1 LNHDA, CDR2 SQIVND (reference sequence). The CDR3 totals 15 residues. Losses at the gene ends were 1 base for V and 9 bases for J; bases not matched to a gene: 8. CDR3 coding DNA: TGTGCCAGTAGTATAGTAAGGGCAGGGGGAAGGGAGCTGTTTTTT. Translating gives CASSIVRAGGRELFF.

This chain uses TRBV6-1 with TRBJ1-1; 10 positions match TRBD1. CDR3 length: 15 residues. Germline lookup yields CDR1 MNHNS and CDR2 SASEGT. V lost 3 bases to trimming and J lost 4 bases; unmatched junction nucleotides: 5. The CDR3 nucleotides are TGTGCCAGCAGTGAGCTGGACAGGGGGATCACTGAAGCTTTCTTT. Translating it yields CASSELDRGITEAFF.

V and J are TRBV19 and TRBJ1-3; tentative D call: TRBD1 (5 bases). The germline V gene encodes CDR1 LNHDA and CDR2 SQIVND (reference sequence). The CDR3 has 16 residues. Trimming left V 6 bases short and J 0 bases short, with 15 bases between. The CDR3 loop is CASRAGKLLSGNTIYF. CDR3 in DNA: TGTGCCAGTAGGGCAGGGAAACTACTCTCTGGAAACACCATATATTTT.

V usage is TRBV11-2 and J usage is TRBJ2-5; D uncertain. This CDR3 is built from 12 residues. V was trimmed by 2 bases and J by 4 bases, leaving 5 bases between them. CDR1 SGHAT and CDR2 FQNNGV come from the germline V gene. This CDR3 is CASSLLGETQYF. In DNA form, the CDR3 reads TGTGCCAGCAGCTTACTAGGAGAGACCCAGTACTTC.

J is TRBJ2-5 and V is TRBV9; D unclear. Trimming stripped 0 bases from V and 2 bases from J, with 5 bases between. The CDR3 covers 13 residues. The germline V gene has CDR1 SGDLS and CDR2 YYNGEE. Here the CDR3 reads CASSVAVQETQYF. CDR3 in DNA: TGTGCCAGCAGCGTAGCGGTTCAAGAGACCCAGTACTTC.

The J gene is TRBJ2-7, the V gene TRBV27; D is possibly TRBD1 (6 bases). Germline values: CDR1 MNHEY, CDR2 SMNVEV (reference sequence). CDR3 length: 14 amino acids. V lost 6 bases, J lost 2 bases, and 14 bases lay in between. The CDR3 loop reads CASSSATGAYEQYF. DNA for the CDR3: TGTGCCAGCAGCTCAGCGACAGGTGCCTACGAGCAGTACTTC.

The chain is built from TRBV30 and TRBJ2-5; possibly TRBD1 or TRBD2 for D (5 bases each). The CDR3 runs to 15 residues. Trimming took off 1 base at V and 1 base at J, with 13 bases between the two ends. In germline, CDR1 is GTSNPN, CDR2 SVGIG (reference sequence). The CDR3 DNA sequence: TGTGCCTGGAGTGAGTCAGGGAGCTCCCAAGAGACCCAGTACTTC. Translated, it gives CAWSESGSSQETQYF.

This chain joins TRBV11-2 and TRBJ2-7; no clear D. This CDR3 spans 18 amino acids. Trimming removed 0 bases at V and 2 bases at J, with 20 bases between. Germline lookup yields CDR1 SGHAT and CDR2 FQNNGV. CDR3 region: CASSLEGTGRKSTYEQYF. The CDR3 DNA sequence: TGTGCCAGCAGCTTAGAGGGAACCGGACGGAAGAGCACCTACGAGCAGTACTTC.

V is TRBV6-6 and J is TRBJ1-3; a possible D gene is TRBD1 (5 bases). Germline loops: CDR1 MNHNY, CDR2 SVGAGI (reference sequence). Between the trimmed V and J ends, which lost 5 bases and 2 bases, there was a span of 10 bases. The CDR3 runs 14 residues. CDR3 in amino acids: CASSKTGTGNTIYF. The CDR3 nucleotides read TGTGCCAGCAGTAAAACAGGAACTGGAAACACCATATATTTT.

The rearrangement links TRBV2 to TRBJ2-1; TRBD2 matches 9 bases. The CDR3 contains 17 residues. J lost 4 bases, V lost 8 bases, and 15 bases had no gene match. Germline V lookup: CDR1 SNHLY, CDR2 FYNNEI. The CDR3 sequence is CASRHTSGQNLYNEQFF. In DNA, the CDR3 is TGTGCCAGCCGGCATACTAGCGGGCAAAACCTGTACAATGAGCAGTTCTTC.

The genes are TRBV10-2 and TRBJ2-3; D gene uncertain. The CDR3 runs 12 residues. Germline CDR1 is WSHSY and CDR2 is SAAADI. V was trimmed by 8 bases and J by 7 bases, leaving 13 bases between them. As DNA, the CDR3 is TGCGCCAGCTCGCTTGCCCAAAATACGCAGTATTTT. Translating gives CASSLAQNTQYF.

J is TRBJ2-7 and V is TRBV6-5, with a tentative D call TRBD2 (6 bases). There are 13 residues in the CDR3. Trimming pared 6 bases from V and 9 bases from J, leaving 18 bases between. CDR1 is MNHEY, CDR2 SVGAGI, per germline. The DNA for the CDR3 is TGTGCCAGCAGGGAGACTAGATCCTCCGGGCAGTACTTC. Its protein is CASRETRSSGQYF.

The CDR3 loop reads CASHKGDTDTQYF. For the CDR3, the DNA is TGTGCCAGCCACAAGGGAGACACAGATACGCAGTATTTT. The chain combines TRBV28 with TRBJ2-3; tentative D call: TRBD2 (5 bases). With 8 bases removed from V and 2 bases from J, the gap between germline ends came to 11 bases. The germline V gene encodes CDR1 MDHEN and CDR2 SYDVKM. The CDR3 length is 13 residues.

The chain couples TRBV25-1 to TRBJ1-6; D remains unclear. Germline V lookup: CDR1 MGHDK, CDR2 SYGVNS. The CDR3 spans 14 residues. The V and J ends lost 7 bases and 6 bases respectively, with 13 bases between them. CDR3 nucleotide sequence: TGTGCCAGCAAGGTCTCAGGAGTTAATTCACCCCTCCACTTT. Encoded protein: CASKVSGVNSPLHF.

As for this clone: Other DNA sequences in the same sample also yield this CDR3. The chain uses TRBV5-1 and TRBJ2-7, with D perhaps TRBD1 (5 bases). V lost 0 bases to trimming and J lost 2 bases, with 9 bases between them. The CDR3 covers 14 residues. Germline CDR1 reads SGHRS; CDR2 reads YFSETQ. This CDR3 reads CASSLEQGAYEQYF. The CDR3 DNA reads as TGCGCCAGCAGCTTGGAGCAGGGCGCCTACGAGCAGTACTTC.